Below, one TCR beta chain is given with its context. Its antigen is unknown. This record comes from a study of Graves' ophthalmopathy and Graves' hyperthyroidism. As the template, RNA transcripts were used to amplify TCR beta CDR3 regions. Investigators did first-round RT-PCR with HTBI primers, then second-round multiplex PCR. MiXCR, run by TCRdb on the multiplex PCR reads, gives a single entry per CDR3 protein. The sample lists over 150,000 distinct CDR3 sequences; under 40% were seen once. CDR1 MNHNS and CDR2 SASEGT come from the germline V gene. The CDR3 totals 15 residues. The junction had 8 bases not matched to a gene; V was cut back by 5 bases and J by 2 bases. Findings of the study overall: Built on 13 signatures, a model told ophthalmopathy apart from stable hyperthyroidism with 87.88% sensitivity and under 83% specificity.

The chain combines TRBV6-1 with TRBJ2-5, with TRBD2 identical over 7 bases. Specimen: peripheral blood. The receptor was isolated from a woman in her 40s with Graves' ophthalmopathy. For the CDR3, the DNA is TGTGCCAGCAGTATAAGGGAGGGAAGACAAGAGACCCAGTACTTC. It translates to CASSIREGRQETQYF.